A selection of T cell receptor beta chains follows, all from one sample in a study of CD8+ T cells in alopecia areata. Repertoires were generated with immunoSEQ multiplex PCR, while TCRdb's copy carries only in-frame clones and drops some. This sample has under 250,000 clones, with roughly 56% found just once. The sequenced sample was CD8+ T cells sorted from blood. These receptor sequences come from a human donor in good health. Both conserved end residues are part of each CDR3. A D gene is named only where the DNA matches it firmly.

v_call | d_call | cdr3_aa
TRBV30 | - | CAWSVDEQFF
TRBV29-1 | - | CSVAGGQGYGYTF
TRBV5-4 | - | CASSLDTTYEQYF
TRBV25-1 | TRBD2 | CASSSGTSGQETQYF
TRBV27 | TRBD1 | CASTPKGAIGANVLTF
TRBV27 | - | CASSRGSNTEAFF
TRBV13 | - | CASSRAGSLLNQPQHF
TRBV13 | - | CASSLGGTDTQYF
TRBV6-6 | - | CASSYSGNTIYF
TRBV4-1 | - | CASSQQGSNSPLHF
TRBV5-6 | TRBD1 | CASSSSGTAGYEQYF
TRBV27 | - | CASSSVFIGLEQYF
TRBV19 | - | CASSMRDINQPQHF
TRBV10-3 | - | CAIRKEGRQYF
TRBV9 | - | CASSVGGGTTIYF
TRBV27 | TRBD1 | CASTYQGALYF
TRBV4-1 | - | CASSQESGLSYEQYF